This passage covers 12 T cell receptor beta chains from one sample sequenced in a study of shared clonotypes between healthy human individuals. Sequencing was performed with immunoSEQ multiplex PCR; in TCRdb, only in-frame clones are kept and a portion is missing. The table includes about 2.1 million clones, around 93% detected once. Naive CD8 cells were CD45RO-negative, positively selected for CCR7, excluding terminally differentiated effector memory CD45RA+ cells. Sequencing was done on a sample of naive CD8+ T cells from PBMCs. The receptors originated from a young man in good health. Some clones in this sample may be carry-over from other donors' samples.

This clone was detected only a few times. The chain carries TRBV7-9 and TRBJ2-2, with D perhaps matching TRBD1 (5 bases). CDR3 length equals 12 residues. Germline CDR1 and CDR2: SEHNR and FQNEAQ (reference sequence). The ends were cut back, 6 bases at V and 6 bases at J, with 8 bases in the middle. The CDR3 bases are TGTGCCAGCAGTGCAGGGTCCGGGGAGCTGTTTTTT. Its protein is CASSAGSGELFF.

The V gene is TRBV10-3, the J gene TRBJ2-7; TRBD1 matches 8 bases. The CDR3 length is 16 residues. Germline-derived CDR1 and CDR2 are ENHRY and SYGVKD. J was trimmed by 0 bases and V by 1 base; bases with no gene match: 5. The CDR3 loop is CAISEFRTGSSYEQYF. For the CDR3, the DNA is TGTGCCATCAGTGAGTTCCGGACAGGGAGCTCCTACGAGCAGTACTTC.

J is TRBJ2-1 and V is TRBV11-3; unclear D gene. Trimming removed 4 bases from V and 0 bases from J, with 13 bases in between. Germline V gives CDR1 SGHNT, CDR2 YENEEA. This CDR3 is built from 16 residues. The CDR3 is CASSSNQASSYNEQFF. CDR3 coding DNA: TGTGCCAGCAGCTCAAATCAAGCTAGCTCCTACAATGAGCAGTTCTTC.

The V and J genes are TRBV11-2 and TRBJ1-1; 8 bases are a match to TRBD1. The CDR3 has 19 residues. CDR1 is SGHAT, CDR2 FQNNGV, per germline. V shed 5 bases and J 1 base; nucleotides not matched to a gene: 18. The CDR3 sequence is CASSRLPSFLGQGNTEAFF. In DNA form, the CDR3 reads TGTGCCAGCAGCCGACTACCCAGCTTTTTAGGACAGGGGAACACTGAAGCTTTCTTT.

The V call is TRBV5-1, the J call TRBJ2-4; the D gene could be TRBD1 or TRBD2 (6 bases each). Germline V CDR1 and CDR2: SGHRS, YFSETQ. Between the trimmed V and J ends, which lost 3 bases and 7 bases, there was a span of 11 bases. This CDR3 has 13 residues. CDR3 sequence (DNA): TGCGCCAGCAGCTGGGGGGCTGGGAACATTCAGTACTTC. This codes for CASSWGAGNIQYF.

The CDR3 nucleotides are TGTGCCAGCGGGAAGATAACAGGGAGGACTGAAGCTTTCTTT. This codes for CASGKITGRTEAFF. The chain combines TRBV27 with TRBJ1-1; TRBD1 might be the D (6 bases). Trimming took 8 bases from V and 5 from J, leaving 18 bases between them. The CDR3 runs to 14 residues. Germline V gene data show CDR1 as MNHEY and CDR2 as SMNVEV (reference sequence).

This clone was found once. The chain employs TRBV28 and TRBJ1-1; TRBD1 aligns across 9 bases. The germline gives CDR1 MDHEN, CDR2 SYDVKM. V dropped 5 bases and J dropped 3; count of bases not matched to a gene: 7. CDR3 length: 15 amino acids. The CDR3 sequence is CASSGQGWKDTEAFF. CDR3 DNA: TGTGCCAGCAGTGGACAGGGGTGGAAAGACACTGAAGCTTTCTTT.

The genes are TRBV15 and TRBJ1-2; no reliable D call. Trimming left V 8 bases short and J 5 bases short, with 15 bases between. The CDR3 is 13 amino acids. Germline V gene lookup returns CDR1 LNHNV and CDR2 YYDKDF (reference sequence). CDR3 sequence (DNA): TGTGCCACCTCAAAGATGAGAGCGTATGGCTACACCTTC. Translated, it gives CATSKMRAYGYTF.

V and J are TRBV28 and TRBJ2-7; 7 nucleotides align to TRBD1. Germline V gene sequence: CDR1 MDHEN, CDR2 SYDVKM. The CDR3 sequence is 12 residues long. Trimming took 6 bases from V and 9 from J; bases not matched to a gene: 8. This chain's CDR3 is CASRGTALGQYF. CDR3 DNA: TGTGCCAGCAGAGGGACAGCTTTGGGGCAGTACTTC.

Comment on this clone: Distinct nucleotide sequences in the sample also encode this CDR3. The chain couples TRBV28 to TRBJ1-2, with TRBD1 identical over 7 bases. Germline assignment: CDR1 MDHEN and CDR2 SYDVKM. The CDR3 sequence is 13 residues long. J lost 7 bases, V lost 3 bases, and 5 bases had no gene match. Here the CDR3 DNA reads TGTGCCAGCAGTTTTAGGACAGGTGTTGGCTACACCTTC. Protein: CASSFRTGVGYTF.

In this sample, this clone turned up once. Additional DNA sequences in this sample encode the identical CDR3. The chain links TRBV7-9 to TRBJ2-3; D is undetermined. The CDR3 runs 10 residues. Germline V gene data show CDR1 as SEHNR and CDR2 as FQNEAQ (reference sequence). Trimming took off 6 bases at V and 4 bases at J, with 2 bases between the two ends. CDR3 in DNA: TGTGCCAGCAGTGCAGATACGCAGTATTTT. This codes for CASSADTQYF.

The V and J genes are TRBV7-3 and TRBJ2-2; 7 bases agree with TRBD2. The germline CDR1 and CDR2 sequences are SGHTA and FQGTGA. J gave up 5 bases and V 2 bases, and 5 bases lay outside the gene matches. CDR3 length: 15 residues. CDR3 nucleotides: TGTGCCAGCAGCTTAGCGGGAGAGGGAACCGGGGAGCTGTTTTTT. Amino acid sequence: CASSLAGEGTGELFF.